Listed below are T cell receptor beta chains from one sample, sequenced in a study of blood T cell repertoires in COVID-19. This table comes from immunoSEQ multiplex PCR, and its TCRdb copy is limited to in-frame clones, with some not included. There are about 54,000 clones in the sample; 80% to 85% occur only once, and 1.9% lies in the top ten. Sequenced material: peripheral blood. The receptors originated from a woman aged 55-75 years with acute or convalescent COVID-19. The CDR3 runs from the conserved cysteine through the conserved F or W. A D gene is named only where the DNA matches it firmly. The size of a clone is reported for some rows only, either as once, few or many, or as a class for expanded clones.

D gene	V gene	J gene	clone size	CDR3 DNA	CDR3 protein
.	TRBV18	TRBJ1-5	.	TGTGCCAGCTCACCCCAGGGAAATAGCAATCAGCCCCAGCATTTT	CASSPQGNSNQPQHF
.	TRBV2	TRBJ1-5	.	TGTGCCAGCAAGAAACAGGGACATAGCAATCAGCCCCAGCATTTT	CASKKQGHSNQPQHF
TRBD2	TRBV7-3	TRBJ2-1	.	TGTGCCAGCAGCCTCGGGACTAGCGGGGCCAATGAGCAGTTCTTC	CASSLGTSGANEQFF
TRBD2	TRBV7-2	TRBJ2-7	once	TGTGCCAGCAGCTTAATGGGACTAGCGGGAGGGCGCAGCAACTACGAGCAGTACTTC	CASSLMGLAGGRSNYEQYF
.	TRBV7-2	TRBJ1-6	.	TGTGCCAGCAGCCTGGGACACGGGTCCTATAATTCACCCCTCCACTTT	CASSLGHGSYNSPLHF
TRBD2	TRBV19	TRBJ2-2	.	TGTGCCAGTAGTATATCTAGCGGGATGTTCGCGAACACCGGGGAGCTGTTTTTT	CASSISSGMFANTGELFF
.	TRBV30	TRBJ1-1	.	TGTGCCTGGGACCAACCGGGACGGAGGGAGGGGGCTTTCTTT	CAWDQPGRREGAFF
.	TRBV5-4	TRBJ1-2	few	TGTGCCAGCAGCCGGCAGGGCTATGGCTACACCTTC	CASSRQGYGYTF
TRBD2	TRBV3-1/TRBV3-2	TRBJ2-5	.	TGTGCCAGCAGCCCCTCTTTAGCGGGGCAAGAGACCCAGTACTTC	CASSPSLAGQETQYF
TRBD2	TRBV11-3	TRBJ2-3	.	TGTGCCAGCAGCTTTAGCGGGAGTAACACAGATACGCAGTATTTT	CASSFSGSNTDTQYF
TRBD1	TRBV28	TRBJ1-5	.	TGTGCCACCTGGACAGGGGCCAATCAGCCCCAGCATTTT	CATWTGANQPQHF
.	TRBV6-5	TRBJ1-2	.	TGTGCCAGCAGTTACTCGGACAGCTATGGCTACACCTTC	CASSYSDSYGYTF
.	TRBV11-2	TRBJ1-1	.	TGTGCCAGCAGCTTAGCCTGGCCCCCCGGGGGGAACACTGAAGCTTTCTTT	CASSLAWPPGGNTEAFF
.	TRBV3-1/TRBV3-2	TRBJ2-2	.	TGTGCCAGCAGCCAGATTGAAACAGGGCCCACCGGGGAGCTGTTTTTT	CASSQIETGPTGELFF
.	TRBV27	TRBJ1-1	.	TGTGCCAGCAGTTCGGCGGAGGTGAACACTGAAGCTTTCTTT	CASSSAEVNTEAFF
.	TRBV6-6	TRBJ1-4	.	TGTGCCAGCAGTCGAGACTACAGGAGGGGCGATGAAAAACTGTTTTTT	CASSRDYRRGDEKLFF
.	TRBV5-4	TRBJ2-7	.	TGTGCCAGCGGCAACAGGGTAACCTACGAGCAGTACTTC	CASGNRVTYEQYF
TRBD2	TRBV27	TRBJ2-7	.	TGTGCCAGCAGTGCTAGCGGCTCCTACGAGCAGTACTTC	CASSASGSYEQYF
TRBD1	TRBV29-1	TRBJ1-1	.	TGCAGCGGCGGACAGGGGGCTGAGTTAGCTTTCTTT	CSGGQGAELAFF
.	TRBV19	TRBJ2-1	.	TGTGCCAGTAGTATAGATGCCTACGTCCTAAACAATGAGCAGTTCTTC	CASSIDAYVLNNEQFF
TRBD2	TRBV28	TRBJ2-7	.	TGTGCCAGCAGTTACTCTAGCGGGGGGTGGTACTTC	CASSYSSGGWYF
TRBD1	TRBV4-2	TRBJ1-5	once	TGTGCCAGCAGCCAAGTCGGACAGGGGGGCAATCAGCCCCAGCATTTT	CASSQVGQGGNQPQHF
TRBD1	TRBV7-9	TRBJ1-5	.	TGTGCCAGCAGCTTCGGGACAGGCAATCAGCCCCAGCATTTT	CASSFGTGNQPQHF
TRBD2	TRBV11-3	TRBJ2-5	.	TGTGCCAGCAGCTTAGAATGGTCCGGGACTAGCGGGATTCAGTACCAAGAGACCCAGTACTTC	CASSLEWSGTSGIQYQETQYF
TRBD1	TRBV5-6	TRBJ1-2	.	TGTGCCAGCAGCCTTCGACAGGGGGCATATGGCTACACCTTC	CASSLRQGAYGYTF
.	TRBV30	TRBJ1-1	once	TGTGCCTGGAATTTACCACCGGGCACTGAAGCTTTCTTT	CAWNLPPGTEAFF
.	TRBV6-5	TRBJ1-6	.	TGTGCCAGCGTTGTCAGGGTCGATTCACCCCTCCACTTT	CASVVRVDSPLHF
.	TRBV27	TRBJ2-1	once	TGTGCCAGCAGTTTATACAGGGGAGGTGAGCAGTTCTTC	CASSLYRGGEQFF
.	TRBV19	TRBJ1-1	.	TGTGCCAGTAGTGGCCGACGATCGACAGGTTTTAGTACTGAAGCTTTCTTT	CASSGRRSTGFSTEAFF
.	TRBV9	TRBJ1-2	.	TGTGCCAGCAGCGTAAAGGACTATAGGTATGGCTACACCTTC	CASSVKDYRYGYTF
.	TRBV28	TRBJ1-3	.	TGTGCCAGCAGACAAAATGGAAACACCATATATTTT	CASRQNGNTIYF
TRBD2	TRBV5-1	TRBJ2-1	.	TGCGCCAGCAGTTGGACTAGCGGGGGGGCCTACAATGAGCAGTTCTTC	CASSWTSGGAYNEQFF
TRBD2	TRBV10-3	TRBJ2-2	few	TGTGCCATCAGAGTCGGACTAGCGGGTACTACCGGGGAGCTGTTTTTT	CAIRVGLAGTTGELFF
.	TRBV25-1	TRBJ2-1	.	TGTGCCAGCAGTGACAGAGAGGTTGGTCACAATGAGCAGTTCTTC	CASSDREVGHNEQFF
.	TRBV5-6	TRBJ1-5	.	TGTGCCAGCAGCTCGGAACAGGGTTCGGATCTAAATCAGCCCCAGCATTTT	CASSSEQGSDLNQPQHF
.	TRBV11-3	TRBJ1-1	.	TGTGCCAGCAGCTTGATGGCGAACACTGAAGCTTTCTTT	CASSLMANTEAFF
.	TRBV6-5	TRBJ1-4	.	TGTGCCAGCAGGCGGGACCCAGAAACTAATGAAAAACTGTTTTTT	CASRRDPETNEKLFF
TRBD1	TRBV5-4	TRBJ1-1	.	TGTGCCAGCATCGACCCCGCGACAGGGGGCACTGAAGCTTTCTTT	CASIDPATGGTEAFF
.	TRBV21-1	TRBJ2-5	.	TGTGCCAGCAGCAAAAAGGACTACCAAGAGACCCAGTACTTC	CASSKKDYQETQYF